This TCR beta chain comes out of a study of CD8 T cells in ankylosing spondylitis. Study observations and caveats: Reportedly, significant enrichment of disease-linked clones occurred in matched ankylosing spondylitis synovial fluid. Ankylosing spondylitis blood seemed to carry a telltale TCR beta motif made of about 8 highly homologous variants.

Germline values: CDR1 KGHSH, CDR2 LQKENI. V was cut by 4 bases and J by 0 bases, with 31 bases left in between. This CDR3 comprises 21 residues. TCRdb itself ran the 5' RACE reads through MiXCR, one entry per CDR3 protein. The table records some 840,000 distinct CDR3 sequences, about 12% of them present only once. A word on this clonotype: Its antigen is still unknown.

The gene calls are TRBV18 and TRBJ2-7; the D is unclear. The origin of this receptor is a male donor with ankylosing spondylitis. The specimen was blood, either unsorted or a sorted T cell fraction (not recorded which). The DNA of the CDR3 is TGTGCCAGCTCACTACCCCGCGGACGCGACGATGGGGTGAGGAGCTCCTACGAGCAGTACTTC. Translated: CASSLPRGRDDGVRSSYEQYF. The whole variable domain, remainder taken from reference TRBV18 and TRBJ2-7, is NAGVMQNPRHLVRRRGQEARLRCSPMKGHSHVYWYRQLPEEGLKFMVYLQKENIIDESGMPKERFSAEFPKEGPSILRIQQVVRGDSAAYFCASSLPRGRDDGVRSSYEQYFGPGTRLTVT.